The 30 T cell receptor beta chains below all came from one sample that was sequenced in a study of T cell changes during pregnancy in multiple sclerosis. Assay: immunoSEQ multiplex PCR; the TCRdb copy retains only in-frame clones and omits some. The sample has tens of thousands of clones, around 87% seen once; the top ten hold approximately 0.98%. Material: CD4+ T cells from peripheral blood mononuclear cells, obtained in the second trimester of pregnancy. These receptors came from a female donor in good health, enrolled as a control in a pregnancy study.

This clone was detected only once. The V call is TRBV29-1, the J call TRBJ1-5; 9 positions match TRBD1. The CDR3 sequence is 14 residues long. Germline CDR1 and CDR2: SQVTM and ANQGSEA. With V trimmed by 6 bases and J by 6 bases, 9 bases remained unmatched. The CDR3 spells CSVAATGGIQPQHF. CDR3 DNA sequence: TGCAGCGTAGCCGCGACAGGGGGGATTCAGCCCCAGCATTTT.

The rearrangement joins TRBV7-2 to TRBJ2-3; 7 nucleotides line up with TRBD1. Germline-derived CDR1 and CDR2 are SGHTA and FQGNSA. This CDR3 has 15 amino acids. J lost 5 bases, V lost 2 bases, and 7 bases had no gene match. The CDR3 protein is CASSLRRGTEDTQYF. CDR3 nucleotides: TGTGCCAGCAGCTTAAGAAGGGGGACAGAAGATACGCAGTATTTT.

The CDR3: CASSPQPLQASYGYTF. The CDR3 DNA reads TGTGCCAGCAGCCCCCAGCCCCTACAGGCAAGCTATGGCTACACCTTC. The chain employs TRBV7-2 and TRBJ1-2, with D perhaps TRBD1 (5 bases). Trimming shortened V by 5 bases and J by 4 bases, and 20 bases separated the two germline ends. This CDR3 spans 16 amino acids. CDR1 and CDR2 (germline): SGHTA, FQGNSA.

J is TRBJ1-2 and V is TRBV11-2; D gene uncertain. Trimming left V 4 bases short and J 4 bases short, with 13 bases between. The CDR3 covers 14 residues. Per the germline V gene, CDR1 is SGHAT and CDR2 is FQNNGV. DNA for the CDR3: TGTGCCAGCAGCTCCCCCCGGGGATCCTATGGCTACACCTTC. It is translated as CASSSPRGSYGYTF.

This chain links TRBV2 with TRBJ2-3; the D is unclear. The CDR3 length is 13 residues. V was trimmed by 3 bases and J by 1 base, leaving 5 bases between them. Germline CDR1 SNHLY, CDR2 FYNNEI. This CDR3 is CASSDSGTDTQYF. The DNA for the CDR3 is TGTGCCAGCAGTGACTCCGGCACAGATACGCAGTATTTT.

The rearrangement links TRBV2 to TRBJ2-7; 10 positions agree with TRBD1. Trimming at V came to 5 bases and at J to 12 bases, leaving 13 bases not matched to a gene. There are 14 residues in the CDR3. The germline CDR1 and CDR2 sequences are SNHLY and FYNNEI. The CDR3: CASSPGTGAPYWYF. DNA for the CDR3: TGTGCCAGCAGTCCCGGGACAGGGGCCCCCTATTGGTACTTC.

The chain uses TRBV19 and TRBJ1-4; 10 positions match TRBD1. Germline values: CDR1 LNHDA, CDR2 SQIVND (reference sequence). V lost 5 bases and J lost 3; bases outside the gene matches: 3. The CDR3 runs 15 residues. CDR3 coding DNA: TGTGCCAGTAGTCCCGACAGGGGGCCTAATGAAAAACTGTTTTTT. This translates into CASSPDRGPNEKLFF. The variable domain in full, completed from reference TRBV19 and TRBJ1-4, reads DGGITQSPKYLFRKEGQNVTLSCEQNLNHDAMYWYRQDPGQGLRLIYYSQIVNDFQKGDIAEGYSVSREKKESFPLTVTSAQKNPTAFYLCASSPDRGPNEKLFFGSGTQLSVL.

The rearrangement uses TRBV28 and TRBJ1-6; D gene unclear. CDR1 and CDR2 from the germline V gene are MDHEN and SYDVKM. The V gene lost 5 bases and the J gene lost 0 bases, with 20 bases spanning the gap. The CDR3 length is 19 residues. The CDR3 nucleotides are TGTGCCAGCAGTGTGAGGGTTACTATCGAGGGCTCCTATAATTCACCCCTCCACTTT. Its translation: CASSVRVTIEGSYNSPLHF.

The genes are TRBV19 and TRBJ1-4; tentative D call: TRBD1 (6 bases). Trimming removed 5 bases from V and 2 bases from J, with 12 bases in between. Germline CDR1 is LNHDA and CDR2 is SQIVND (reference sequence). The CDR3 length is 15 residues. The CDR3 DNA reads TGTGCCAGTAGTCCAGGGGCGTCGACTAATGAAAAACTGTTTTTT. As protein: CASSPGASTNEKLFF. The variable domain in full, completed from reference TRBV19 and TRBJ1-4, reads DGGITQSPKYLFRKEGQNVTLSCEQNLNHDAMYWYRQDPGQGLRLIYYSQIVNDFQKGDIAEGYSVSREKKESFPLTVTSAQKNPTAFYLCASSPGASTNEKLFFGSGTQLSVL.

This clone was seen once. The rearrangement links TRBV7-2 to TRBJ2-5; 14 nucleotides align to TRBD2. The length of the CDR3 is 15 residues. In germline, CDR1 is SGHTA, CDR2 FQGNSA. The V and J ends lost 6 bases and 4 bases, in that order; junction bases with no gene match: 4. CDR3 bases: TGTGCCAGCAGGCGGACTAGCGGGGGGCCAGAGACCCAGTACTTC. It encodes CASRRTSGGPETQYF.

The V gene is TRBV19, the J gene TRBJ1-1; D is uncertain. In germline, CDR1 is LNHDA, CDR2 SQIVND (reference sequence). V lost 9 bases and J lost 5, with 16 bases in between. The CDR3 spans 13 residues. CDR3 DNA: TGTGCCAGCCGACTGACCCAGCTTACTGAAGCTTTCTTT. Protein product: CASRLTQLTEAFF.

The chain employs TRBV7-2 and TRBJ2-7, with TRBD1 identical over 9 bases. V was clipped by 5 bases and J by 1 base; unmatched bases: 6. The CDR3 has 15 amino acids. CDR1 is SGHTA and CDR2 is FQGNSA in the germline V gene. CDR3 in amino acids: CASSPGQGKSYEQYF. CDR3 nucleotides: TGTGCCAGCAGCCCCGGACAGGGGAAATCCTACGAGCAGTACTTC.

This clone was seen a few times. The rearrangement uses TRBV7-8 and TRBJ1-2; 11 nucleotides match TRBD1. The CDR3 is 16 amino acids. In germline, CDR1 is SGHVS, CDR2 FQNEAQ. V dropped 5 bases and J dropped 8; count of bases not matched to a gene: 13. This CDR3 reads CASSRARTGGQGGYTF. DNA for the CDR3: TGTGCCAGCAGCCGGGCAAGGACAGGGGGCCAAGGAGGCTACACCTTC.

The chain is built from TRBV19 and TRBJ1-6; D may be TRBD1 (5 bases). The CDR3 sequence is 18 residues long. Trimming took off 7 bases at V and 0 bases at J, with 19 bases between the two ends. The V gene's germline CDR1 is LNHDA and CDR2 SQIVND (reference sequence). The CDR3 reads CASTRTHRKSSYNSPLHF. CDR3 DNA: TGTGCCAGTACCCGAACACACAGGAAGAGCTCCTATAATTCACCCCTCCACTTT. Together with reference TRBV19 and TRBJ1-6, the CDR3 gives the full variable domain: DGGITQSPKYLFRKEGQNVTLSCEQNLNHDAMYWYRQDPGQGLRLIYYSQIVNDFQKGDIAEGYSVSREKKESFPLTVTSAQKNPTAFYLCASTRTHRKSSYNSPLHFGNGTRLTVT.

J is TRBJ2-2 and V is TRBV7-3; TRBD2 matches at 8 bases. V lost 1 base, J lost 1 base, and 11 bases stayed unmatched. Per the germline V gene, CDR1 is SGHTA and CDR2 is FQGTGA. The length of the CDR3 is 19 residues. CDR3 residues: CASSLNPRAGVRNTGELFF. DNA of the CDR3: TGTGCCAGCAGCTTAAACCCGCGAGCGGGAGTCAGGAACACCGGGGAGCTGTTTTTT.

Only a few counts were recorded for this clone. The V gene is TRBV2, the J gene TRBJ2-7; TRBD2 might be the D (5 bases). The CDR3 runs 14 residues. Germline assignment: CDR1 SNHLY and CDR2 FYNNEI. Trimming removed 6 bases from V and 0 bases from J, with 12 bases in between. This CDR3 reads CASRSGLSSYEQYF. The CDR3 bases are TGTGCCAGCAGGAGCGGACTGAGCTCCTACGAGCAGTACTTC.

This rearrangement joins TRBV28 to TRBJ2-2; tentatively, D is TRBD2 (6 bases). The CDR3 is 15 amino acids. Germline V gives CDR1 MDHEN, CDR2 SYDVKM. Trimming removed 10 bases at V and 2 bases at J, with 17 bases between. CDR3 protein: CATSGGLLNTGELFF. The CDR3 DNA reads as TGTGCCACTAGTGGGGGACTCCTTAACACCGGGGAGCTGTTTTTT.

CDR3 sequence: CAISESKGQHQPQHF. In nucleotides, the CDR3 is TGTGCCATCAGTGAGTCGAAGGGACAGCATCAGCCCCAGCATTTT. The V gene is TRBV10-3, the J gene TRBJ1-5; 7 positions agree with TRBD1. The V gene's germline CDR1 is ENHRY and CDR2 SYGVKD. This CDR3 is 15 amino acids long. Losses at the gene ends were 0 bases for V and 5 bases for J; bases not matched to a gene: 4.

The CDR3 nucleotides read TGTGCCAGCAGCAAATGGGGTTTTCGGGGGGATACTGAAGCTTTCTTT. Encoded protein: CASSKWGFRGDTEAFF. The genes are TRBV21-1 and TRBJ1-1. TRBV21-1 is marked as a pseudogene. The CDR3 sequence is 16 residues long.

This sequence joins TRBV11-1 and TRBJ2-7; a possible D gene is TRBD2 (5 bases). Germline V gene lookup returns CDR1 SGHAT and CDR2 FQDESV (reference sequence). CDR3 length: 13 residues. Trimming pared 5 bases from V and 3 bases from J, leaving 11 bases between. The chain's CDR3 is CASSRTPGYEQYF. In DNA form, the CDR3 reads TGTGCCAGCAGCAGGACTCCAGGCTACGAGCAGTACTTC.

The chain recombines TRBV27 with TRBJ1-5; TRBD1 agrees at 9 bases. CDR3 size: 13 residues. CDR1 is MNHEY and CDR2 is SMNVEV in the germline V gene (reference sequence). With 6 bases clipped from V and 9 bases from J, the junction kept 6 bases outside the gene matches. The CDR3 sequence: CASSRQGDRPQHF. The CDR3 nucleotides read TGTGCCAGCAGCCGACAGGGGGATCGGCCCCAGCATTTT.

The chain is built from TRBV30 and TRBJ2-1, with 10 bases lining up with TRBD2. Germline V lookup: CDR1 GTSNPN, CDR2 SVGIG (reference sequence). This CDR3 is 17 amino acids long. The ends lost 4 bases at V and 2 bases at J; junction bases unmatched: 11. The CDR3 nucleotides are TGTGCCTGGACTGGGGGAAATCTAGCGGGAGCCTACAATGAGCAGTTCTTC. Amino acids: CAWTGGNLAGAYNEQFF.

This clone was found once. The CDR3 sequence: CASSRGATNEKLFF. In DNA, the CDR3 is TGTGCCAGCTCCCGGGGAGCAACTAATGAAAAACTGTTTTTT. V is TRBV18 and J is TRBJ1-4; D call uncertain. Germline assignment: CDR1 KGHSH and CDR2 LQKENI. Trimming removed 6 bases at V and 0 bases at J, with 8 bases between. The CDR3 consists of 14 residues.

The V gene is TRBV5-1, the J gene TRBJ1-5; D gene unclear. V gave up 0 bases and J gave up 4 bases, with 5 bases separating them. The CDR3 contains 13 residues. Germline lookup yields CDR1 SGHRS and CDR2 YFSETQ. CDR3 in amino acids: CASSLASNQPQHF. CDR3 coding DNA: TGCGCCAGCAGCTTGGCCTCGAATCAGCCCCAGCATTTT.

This clone was observed a handful of times. The chain carries TRBV6-7 and TRBJ1-3; 9 bases line up with TRBD1. TRBV6-7 is noted as an ORF with a role that remains uncertain. Unmatched junction bases numbered 6, after V lost 2 bases and J lost 4 bases. The CDR3 extends over 16 amino acids. CDR3 nucleotides: TGTGCCAGCAGTTACAGAGAGACAGGGGGAGGAAACACCATATATTTT. Its translation is CASSYRETGGGNTIYF.

This rearrangement joins TRBV4-2 to TRBJ2-3, with no clear D. Germline CDR1 is LGHNA and CDR2 is YNFKEQ. The CDR3 runs 12 residues. Trimming pared 0 bases from V and 6 bases from J, leaving 4 bases between. The CDR3 bases are TGTGCCAGCAGCCAAGATCTGGATACGCAGTATTTT. It encodes CASSQDLDTQYF.

This chain connects TRBV15 to TRBJ2-7; 9 nucleotides line up with TRBD1. Germline trimming cut 5 bases from V and 2 bases from J; bases unmatched to any gene: 10. Germline CDR1 is LNHNV and CDR2 is YYDKDF (reference sequence). The CDR3 has 16 residues. The CDR3 nucleotides read TGTGCCACCAGCCCCTTTCCACAGGGGGCTGCCTACGAGCAGTACTTC. Its translation: CATSPFPQGAAYEQYF.

The V gene is TRBV5-5, the J gene TRBJ1-4; TRBD1 matches at 8 bases. The V gene's germline CDR1 is SGHKS and CDR2 YYEKEE (reference sequence). V dropped 4 bases and J dropped 6; count of bases not matched to a gene: 8. CDR3 length: 15 amino acids. The CDR3 spells CASSQRQGLDEKLFF. The CDR3 nucleotides are TGTGCCAGCAGCCAGCGACAGGGGTTAGATGAAAAACTGTTTTTT. The whole variable domain, remainder taken from reference TRBV5-5 and TRBJ1-4, is DAGVTQSPTHLIKTRGQQVTLRCSPISGHKSVSWYQQVLGQGPQFIFQYYEKEERGRGNFPDRFSARQFPNYSSELNVNALLLGDSALYLCASSQRQGLDEKLFFGSGTQLSVL.

The V and J genes are TRBV7-3 and TRBJ2-7, with D unresolved. Germline-derived CDR1 and CDR2 are SGHTA and FQGTGA. The ends were cut back, 1 base at V and 1 base at J, with 8 bases in the middle. The length of the CDR3 is 14 residues. CDR3 in DNA: TGTGCCAGCAGCTTAAGTAGCAGATCCTACGAGCAGTACTTC. This sequence encodes CASSLSSRSYEQYF.

J is TRBJ1-1 and V is TRBV9; TRBD1 agrees at 9 bases. The germline CDR1 and CDR2 sequences are SGDLS and YYNGEE. After removal of 4 bases from V and 4 bases from J, the junction contained 5 bases not matched to a gene. The CDR3 is 14 amino acids. CDR3 in DNA: TGTGCCAGCAGCCCGGGACAGGGAGGCACTGAAGCTTTCTTT. It translates to CASSPGQGGTEAFF.